The clone carrying this T cell receptor beta chain appeared a few times. Its antigen is currently unknown. Constant-segment primers served in 5'RACE that generated TCR alpha and TCR beta cDNA libraries bearing sample barcodes and UMIs. In TCRdb, the 5' RACE reads were re-called with MiXCR into one record per CDR3 protein. The data contain about 400,000 distinct CDR3 sequences, approximately 14% of them singletons. The CDR3 is 14 residues long. Germline V CDR1 and CDR2: SGHRS, YFSETQ. V was clipped by 0 bases and J by 6 bases, with 10 bases between them. This entry comes from a study of T-cell memory formation after mild COVID-19. General study points: Pre-infection memory carried some responding clones, suggesting that cross-reactive memory joined. Clones from the second wave (peaking day 37) had unconfirmed SARS-CoV-2 specificity. Clones shrinking between day 15 and 85 showed a balanced CD4/CD8 split, and those that grew later tilted toward CD4+.

The chain employs TRBV5-1 and TRBJ2-4; tentatively, D is TRBD1 or TRBD2 (5 bases each). The receptor's source is a man aged 18-30 years who had mild COVID-19 (a few samples of this study predate the infection). Cell type and time point are not known. Sequencing was performed on PBMCs or a T cell subset sorted from them (not recorded which). This CDR3 is CASSLAGAVNIQYF. CDR3 coding DNA: TGCGCCAGCAGCTTGGCCGGGGCGGTAAACATTCAGTACTTC. The complete variable domain, with remaining parts taken from reference TRBV5-1 and TRBJ2-4, reads KAGVTQTPRYLIKTRGQQVTLSCSPISGHRSVSWYQQTPGQGLQFLFEYFSETQRNKGNFPGRFSGRQFSNSRSEMNVSTLELGDSALYLCASSLAGAVNIQYFGAGTRLSVL.